This record covers a single T cell receptor (beta chain). This record comes from a study of T cells in Graves' hyperthyroidism and ophthalmopathy. Amplified TCR beta CDR3 regions came from RNA transcripts. The TCR CDR3 was amplified in a first-round RT-PCR using the HTBI primer set. TCRdb ran MiXCR on the multiplex PCR reads and lists one entry per CDR3 protein. The sample lists under 250,000 distinct CDR3 sequences, around 24% occurring once. Material: blood. This clonotype was sampled from a woman aged 40 to 55 with Graves' ophthalmopathy.

The CDR3 sequence: CASSRHLGQTSNTEAFF. The CDR3 coding sequence is TGTGCCAGCAGTCGGCACTTGGGACAGACGTCGAACACTGAAGCTTTCTTT. The chain joins TRBV6-1 to TRBJ1-1, with TRBD1 matching over 7 bases. V lost 5 bases and J lost 1; bases outside the gene matches: 13. Germline V gene data show CDR1 as MNHNS and CDR2 as SASEGT. This CDR3 contains 17 residues.